The 10 T cell receptor beta chains reported below all come from one sample, sequenced in a study of shared clonotypes between healthy human individuals. Sequenced by immunoSEQ multiplex PCR; TCRdb stores in-frame clones only, minus some. This sample has about 530,000 clones, with 96% found just once. Sequencing was done on a sample of naive CD4+ T cells sorted from blood. Indicated subset: CD45RA+ positively selected. The receptor source for this set is a woman between 25 and 40 years old in good health.

The gene calls are TRBV29-1 and TRBJ2-7, with D possibly being TRBD1 (5 bases). Between the trimmed V and J ends, which lost 3 bases and 1 base, there was a span of 10 bases. The CDR3 extends over 13 amino acids. Germline V lookup: CDR1 SQVTM, CDR2 ANQGSEA. The DNA of the CDR3 is TGCAGCGTTGATACGACAGATTCCTACGAGCAGTACTTC. It yields the protein CSVDTTDSYEQYF.

The chain recombines TRBV4-2 with TRBJ1-6, with TRBD1 matching over 10 bases. The CDR3 covers 15 residues. Germline assignment: CDR1 LGHNA and CDR2 YNFKEQ. The ends lost 4 bases at V and 11 bases at J; junction bases unmatched: 8. CDR3 coding DNA: TGTGCCAGCAGCCCCCCGACAGGGGGCGCGACACCCCTCCACTTT. This encodes CASSPPTGGATPLHF.

Here the CDR3 reads CASSLGTSGSTDTQYF. CDR3 bases: TGTGCCAGCAGCTTGGGGACTAGCGGGAGCACAGATACGCAGTATTTT. This chain uses TRBV7-6 with TRBJ2-3; 12 bases are shared with TRBD2. There are 16 residues in the CDR3. Losses at the gene ends were 3 bases for V and 0 bases for J; bases not matched to a gene: 1. CDR1 and CDR2 from the germline V gene are SGHVS and FNYEAQ.

The CDR3, as DNA: TGTGCCAGCAGCGGGTCCGGGACAGGGCTCGACGAGCAGTACTTC. Protein product: CASSGSGTGLDEQYF. The J gene is TRBJ2-7, the V gene TRBV6-6; 9 bases line up with TRBD1. Per germline, CDR1 MNHNY and CDR2 SVGAGI (reference sequence). The CDR3 has 15 amino acids. Germline trimming cut 6 bases from V and 5 bases from J; bases unmatched to any gene: 11.

The chain uses TRBV27 and TRBJ2-5, with D perhaps TRBD2 (5 bases). The V end was cut by 4 bases, the J end by 3 bases, with 18 bases between. CDR1 is MNHEY, CDR2 SMNVEV, per germline (reference sequence). This CDR3 contains 16 residues. The CDR3 sequence: CASSSGSLAGKETQYF. The CDR3 DNA is TGTGCCAGCAGTTCCGGGTCCCTGGCGGGCAAAGAGACCCAGTACTTC.

This sequence joins TRBV25-1 and TRBJ1-6; D remains ambiguous. V was shortened by 1 base and J by 8 bases, with 15 bases between the two germline ends. Germline V CDR1 and CDR2: MGHDK, SYGVNS. There are 16 residues in the CDR3. CDR3 nucleotides: TGTGCCAGCAGTGAATCGAGCTTGCCGACCGATTCACCCCTCCACTTT. Protein product: CASSESSLPTDSPLHF.

This clone was counted a single time. The V call is TRBV19, the J call TRBJ2-7; D may be TRBD2 (5 bases). The germline gives CDR1 LNHDA, CDR2 SQIVND (reference sequence). The V gene lost 7 bases and the J gene lost 7 bases, with 14 bases spanning the gap. The length of the CDR3 is 12 residues. CDR3 region: CASNPSGWEQYF. For the CDR3, the DNA is TGTGCCAGTAACCCATCGGGGTGGGAGCAGTACTTC.

V gene TRBV2 combines with J gene TRBJ2-1; D is ambiguous. CDR1 SNHLY and CDR2 FYNNEI come from the germline V gene. This CDR3 contains 13 residues. V was clipped by 3 bases and J by 10 bases, with 13 bases between them. The CDR3 here is CASSDRWGHEQFF. CDR3 in DNA: TGTGCCAGCAGTGATCGGTGGGGTCACGAGCAGTTCTTC.

J is TRBJ2-7 and V is TRBV19; 8 bases fit TRBD2. V lost 6 bases to trimming and J lost 3 bases; unmatched junction nucleotides: 10. The CDR3 spans 15 residues. Germline CDR1 is LNHDA and CDR2 is SQIVND (reference sequence). The CDR3 region is CASRNPFAGGYEQYF. The CDR3 nucleotides read TGTGCCAGTAGGAACCCCTTCGCGGGGGGCTACGAGCAGTACTTC.

This chain connects TRBV29-1 to TRBJ2-7; 14 nucleotides match TRBD2. Trimming cost V 4 bases and J 4 bases; bases outside gene matches: 3. The CDR3 contains 14 residues. Looked up from germline, CDR1 is SQVTM and CDR2 is ANQGSEA. CDR3 DNA sequence: TGCAGCGTTGCGGGACTAGCGGGAGCTTACGAGCAGTACTTC. Its translation: CSVAGLAGAYEQYF.